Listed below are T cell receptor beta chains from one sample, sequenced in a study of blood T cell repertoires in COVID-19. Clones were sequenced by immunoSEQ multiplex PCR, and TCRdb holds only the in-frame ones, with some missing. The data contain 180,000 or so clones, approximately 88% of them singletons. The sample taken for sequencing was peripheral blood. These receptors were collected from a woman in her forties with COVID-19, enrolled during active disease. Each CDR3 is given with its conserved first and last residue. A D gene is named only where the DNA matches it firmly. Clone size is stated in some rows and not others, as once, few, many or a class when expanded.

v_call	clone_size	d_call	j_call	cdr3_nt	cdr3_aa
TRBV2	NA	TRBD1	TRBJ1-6	TGTGCCAGCATGAAGGACAGGGCCTCCTATAATTCACCCCTCCACTTT	CASMKDRASYNSPLHF
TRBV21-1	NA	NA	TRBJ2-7	TGTGCCAGCAGCAACGCGGGACGCTCCCTAGAGCAGTACTTC	CASSNAGRSLEQYF
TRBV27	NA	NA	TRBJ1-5	TGTGCCAGCAGTTTAGTCGGACTGGGGGGGCAGCCCCAGCATTTT	CASSLVGLGGQPQHF
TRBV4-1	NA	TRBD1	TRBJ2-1	TGCGCCAGCAGCCTCGGCGGGACAGGGACCAATGAGCAGTTCTTC	CASSLGGTGTNEQFF
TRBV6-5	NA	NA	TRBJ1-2	TGTGCCAGCAGCCCACTTCGCTCTTCTAACTATGGCTACACCTTC	CASSPLRSSNYGYTF
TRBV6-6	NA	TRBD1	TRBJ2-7	TGTGCCAGCAGTTACACCCCCGGGACAGGGCGAAACGAGCAGTACTTC	CASSYTPGTGRNEQYF
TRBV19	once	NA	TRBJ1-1	TGTGCCAGTAGTCTGAGTTCGAACACTGAAGCTTTCTTT	CASSLSSNTEAFF
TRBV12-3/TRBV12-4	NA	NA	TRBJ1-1	TGTGCCAGCAGTCCACTTAGTAACACTGAAGCTTTCTTT	CASSPLSNTEAFF
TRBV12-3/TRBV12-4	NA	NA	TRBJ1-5	TGTGCCAGCAGCTACGGACAGAATCAGCCCCAGCATTTT	CASSYGQNQPQHF
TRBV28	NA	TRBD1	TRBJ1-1	TGTGCCAGCAGTTTAACGGGACAGGGGGACACTGAAGCTTTCTTT	CASSLTGQGDTEAFF
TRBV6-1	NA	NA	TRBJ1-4	TGTGCCAGCAGTGAAGCGCCAGGGGAAAAACTGTTTTTT	CASSEAPGEKLFF
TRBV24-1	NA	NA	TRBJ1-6	TGTGCCACCAGGCAACGGGTTAATTCACCCCTCCACTTT	CATRQRVNSPLHF
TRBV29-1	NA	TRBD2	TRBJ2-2	TGCAGCGTGGTCCTAGCGGGAGGGAACACCGGGGAGCTGTTTTTT	CSVVLAGGNTGELFF
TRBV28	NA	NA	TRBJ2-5	TGTGCCAGCAATGGGGGGAACAGGGAGACCCAGTACTTC	CASNGGNRETQYF
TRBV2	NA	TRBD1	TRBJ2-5	TGTGCCAGCACTGCTGGTCTTCAGGGACAGCGATACCAAGAGACCCAGTACTTC	CASTAGLQGQRYQETQYF
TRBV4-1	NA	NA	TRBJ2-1	TGCGCCAGCAGCCAAGTGGTGTCGGTCTACAATGAGCAGTTCTTC	CASSQVVSVYNEQFF
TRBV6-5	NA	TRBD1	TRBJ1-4	TGTGCCAGCAGACAAGGACAGGGGGTGTTTGAAAAACTGTTTTTT	CASRQGQGVFEKLFF
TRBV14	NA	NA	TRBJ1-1	TGTGCCAGCAGCCAAGGGGGGCCCAACACTGAAGCTTTCTTT	CASSQGGPNTEAFF
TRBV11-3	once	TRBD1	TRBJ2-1	TGTGCCAGCAGTGCGGGACAGGGATACAATGAGCAGTTCTTC	CASSAGQGYNEQFF
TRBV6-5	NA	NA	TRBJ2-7	TGTGCCAGCAGGAGACAGACCTACGAGCAGTACTTC	CASRRQTYEQYF
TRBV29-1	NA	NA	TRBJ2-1	TGCAGCGTTCCGGTCCTCCGACCGGGGGTCAACAATGAGCAGTTCTTC	CSVPVLRPGVNNEQFF
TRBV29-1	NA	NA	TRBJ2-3	TGCAGCGGAGTGGGGGCAGCGGCAACAGATACGCAGTATTTT	CSGVGAAATDTQYF
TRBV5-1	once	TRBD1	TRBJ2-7	TGCGCCAGCTACTCGGGGGACAGGACCTACGAGCAGTACTTC	CASYSGDRTYEQYF
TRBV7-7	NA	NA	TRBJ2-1	TGTGCCAGCAGCTTAGGTGGGGGCCTTGGAAATGAGCAGTTCTTC	CASSLGGGLGNEQFF
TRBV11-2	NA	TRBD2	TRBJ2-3	TGTGCCAGCAGCTTAGGTATAACTAGCGGGGTGGCAGATACGCAGTATTTT	CASSLGITSGVADTQYF
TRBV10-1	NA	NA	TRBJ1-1	TGCGCCAGCAGGGCAGACTTGAACACTGAAGCTTTCTTT	CASRADLNTEAFF
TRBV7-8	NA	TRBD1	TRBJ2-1	TGTGCCAGCAGAGGAACAGGGGGACCAAGCAATGAGCAGTTCTTC	CASRGTGGPSNEQFF
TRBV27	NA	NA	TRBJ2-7	TGTGCCAGCAGTCATCCGTCTCGGGAGCAGTACTTC	CASSHPSREQYF
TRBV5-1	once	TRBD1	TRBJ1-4	TGCGCCAGCAGCTTGTTGGCAGGGGGTGAAAAACTGTTTTTT	CASSLLAGGEKLFF
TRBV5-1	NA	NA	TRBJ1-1	TGCGCCAGCAGCTTGGCCCAGGTTCCGGGGGCTGAAGCTTTCTTT	CASSLAQVPGAEAFF
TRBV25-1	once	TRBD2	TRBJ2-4	TGTGCCAGCCGGCGGGGGATAGAAAACATTCAGTACTTC	CASRRGIENIQYF
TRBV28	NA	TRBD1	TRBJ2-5	TGTGCCAGCCTAACCCCCGACAGGGCACAAGAGACCCAGTACTTC	CASLTPDRAQETQYF
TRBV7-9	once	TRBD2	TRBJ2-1	TGTGCCAGCAGCACCCCGACTAGCGGGGGGGCTTACAATGAGCAGTTCTTC	CASSTPTSGGAYNEQFF
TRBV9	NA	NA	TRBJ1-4	TGTGCCAGCAGCACCCGGGAGAATAGAGGGAAACTGTTTTTT	CASSTRENRGKLFF
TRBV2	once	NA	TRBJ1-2	TGTGCCAGCACCCCGGAGGGGAAGGCCCCTGGCTACACCTTC	CASTPEGKAPGYTF
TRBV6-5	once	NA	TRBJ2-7	TGTGCCAGCAGACAACCGACAGGCAGCTCCTACGAGCAGTACTTC	CASRQPTGSSYEQYF
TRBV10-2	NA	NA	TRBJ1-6	TGCGCCAGCACCTTGGGAGTTAGCTCCTATAATTCACCCCTCCACTTT	CASTLGVSSYNSPLHF
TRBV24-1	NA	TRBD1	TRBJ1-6	TGTGCCACCAGTGCCGGGAACAGGGGAGAGTATTCACCCCTCCACTTT	CATSAGNRGEYSPLHF
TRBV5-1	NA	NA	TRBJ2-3	TGCGCCAGCCTCCTGGGAGGCTACACAGATACGCAGTATTTT	CASLLGGYTDTQYF
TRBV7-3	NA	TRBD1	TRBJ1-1	TGTGCCAGCAGCCTTCGACAGGGCACTGAAGCTTTCTTT	CASSLRQGTEAFF
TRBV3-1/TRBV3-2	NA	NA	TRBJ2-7	TGTGCCAGCAGGGGGGCATTCGAGCAGTACTTC	CASRGAFEQYF
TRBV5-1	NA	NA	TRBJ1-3	TGCGCCAGCAGCCAAGCGGTGGGGTCTGGAAACACCATATATTTT	CASSQAVGSGNTIYF
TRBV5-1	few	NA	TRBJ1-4	TGCGCCAGCAGATGGACCCAGGGTGCAACTAATGAAAAACTGTTTTTT	CASRWTQGATNEKLFF
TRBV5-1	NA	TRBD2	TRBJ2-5	TGCGCCAGCAGCGGCGGGACTCGGGGGGGAGAGACCCAGTACTTC	CASSGGTRGGETQYF
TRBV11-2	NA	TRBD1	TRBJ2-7	TGTGCCAGCAGCTTAGTCGGGACAGGGGTAAACGAGCAGTACTTC	CASSLVGTGVNEQYF
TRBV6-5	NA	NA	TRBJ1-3	TGTGCCAGCAGTTACTCTATTTCTCCTGGAAACACCATATATTTT	CASSYSISPGNTIYF
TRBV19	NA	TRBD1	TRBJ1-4	TGTGCCAGTAGCCGGGACAGGGGGCGTGAAAAACTGTTTTTT	CASSRDRGREKLFF
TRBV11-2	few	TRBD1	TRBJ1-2	TGTGCCAGCAGGTCGGGAACAGGGGGACCTAACTATGGCTACACCTTC	CASRSGTGGPNYGYTF
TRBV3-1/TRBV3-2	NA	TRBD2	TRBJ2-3	TGTGCCAGCAGCCGAGAGCGGGGGGGCACAGATACGCAGTATTTT	CASSRERGGTDTQYF
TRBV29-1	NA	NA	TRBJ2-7	TGCAGCGCCCGGGGGTCTTCCTACGAGCAGTACTTC	CSARGSSYEQYF
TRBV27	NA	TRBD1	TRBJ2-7	TGTGCCAGCAGCTACAGGGGCTCCTACTACGAGCAGTACTTC	CASSYRGSYYEQYF
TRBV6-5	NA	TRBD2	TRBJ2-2	TGTGCCATCCAGCGGGAGAACACCGGGGAGCTGTTTTTT	CAIQRENTGELFF
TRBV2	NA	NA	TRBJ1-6	TGTGCCAGCAAAAACAGCTTGCAGGCCATTTCACCCCTCCACTTT	CASKNSLQAISPLHF
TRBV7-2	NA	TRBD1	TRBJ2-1	TGTGCCAGCAGCCTGAGGGACAGGGGCGGCTATGAGCAGTTCTTC	CASSLRDRGGYEQFF
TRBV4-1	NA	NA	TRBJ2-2	TGCGCCAGCAGCCACCTTATGGGGGGGCCGTGGGAGCTGTTTTTT	CASSHLMGGPWELFF
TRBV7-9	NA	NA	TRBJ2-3	TGTGCCAGCTCACGGTCATCAGATACGCAGTATTTT	CASSRSSDTQYF
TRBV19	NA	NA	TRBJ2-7	TGTGCCAGTAGTATTTGGATGGTTGATGATCCGCGGGGGCCCGTAACCTACGAGCAGTACTTC	CASSIWMVDDPRGPVTYEQYF